This entry lists 18 T cell receptor beta chains sequenced from one sample in a study of blood T cell repertoires in COVID-19. Sequenced by immunoSEQ multiplex PCR; TCRdb stores in-frame clones only, minus some. The data contain a few hundred thousand clones, just under 90% of them seen just once; the ten biggest clones take up 1.7%. The sequenced sample consisted of PBMCs or T cells enriched from blood (not recorded which). The receptors shown here come from a woman in her twenties or thirties who had recovered from COVID-19.

CDR3 nucleotide sequence: TGTGCCAGCAGCGAGAGGGATCAGCCCCAGCATTTT. Residues: CASSERDQPQHF. The rearrangement joins TRBV7-9 to TRBJ1-5; D is unclear. CDR3 length: 12 amino acids. Trimming left V 5 bases short and J 5 bases short, with 7 bases between. The germline V gene has CDR1 SEHNR and CDR2 FQNEAQ (reference sequence).

This clone was counted a single time. The rearrangement joins TRBV7-9 to TRBJ2-7; 8 positions agree with TRBD1. Germline CDR1 SEHNR, CDR2 FQNEAQ (reference sequence). The CDR3 sequence is 14 residues long. V trimming: 6 bases; J trimming: 1 base; junction bases outside the gene matches: 5. The CDR3 reads CASSRQGRSYEQYF. The CDR3 DNA reads as TGTGCCAGCAGTCGACAGGGGAGGTCCTACGAGCAGTACTTC.

The genes are TRBV28 and TRBJ1-6; D is ambiguous. Germline CDR1 and CDR2: MDHEN and SYDVKM. V was clipped by 5 bases and J by 9 bases, with 23 bases between them. This CDR3 contains 17 residues. CDR3 amino acids: CASSLSQRSPLFSPLHF. Here the CDR3 DNA reads TGTGCCAGCAGTCTTTCCCAGCGTAGTCCCCTATTTTCACCCCTCCACTTT.

The chain recombines TRBV11-3 with TRBJ1-2, with 7 bases that match TRBD1. The CDR3 covers 16 residues. Germline V gene lookup returns CDR1 SGHNT and CDR2 YENEEA. The J segment lost 8 bases and the V segment lost 4 bases, leaving 16 bases of the junction unmatched. The CDR3 here is CASSYGVGGGGGGYTF. As DNA, the CDR3 is TGTGCCAGCAGCTATGGAGTCGGTGGAGGGGGCGGAGGCTACACCTTC.

This clone was detected only a few times. This chain uses TRBV4-2 with TRBJ2-1, with 9 bases that match TRBD2. Germline V gene lookup returns CDR1 LGHNA and CDR2 YNFKEQ. CDR3 length equals 13 residues. V shed 3 bases and J 10 bases; nucleotides not matched to a gene: 4. The CDR3 loop is CASSHTSGREQFF. CDR3 in DNA: TGTGCCAGCAGCCATACTAGCGGGCGAGAGCAGTTCTTC.

This chain connects TRBV3-1 (or the pseudogene TRBV3-2) to TRBJ2-6; the match to TRBD1 covers 8 bases. Germline assignment: CDR1 LGHDT and CDR2 YNNKEL (reference sequence). CDR3 length: 17 residues. After removal of 0 bases from V and 3 bases from J, the junction contained 4 bases not matched to a gene. The CDR3 DNA is TGTGCCAGCAGCCAAGAGAGGACAGGGCTTGGGGCCAACGTCCTGACTTTC. It is translated as CASSQERTGLGANVLTF.

This clone appeared a single time. The J gene is TRBJ2-3, the V gene TRBV7-2; D is perhaps TRBD2 (7 bases). Trimming left V 3 bases short and J 2 bases short, with 15 bases between. The CDR3 runs 16 residues. The germline CDR1 and CDR2 sequences are SGHTA and FQGNSA. CDR3 region: CASSFLAGAHTDTQYF. As DNA, the CDR3 is TGTGCCAGCAGCTTTCTCGCGGGGGCTCACACAGATACGCAGTATTTT. The variable domain in full, completed from reference TRBV7-2 and TRBJ2-3, reads GAGVSQSPSNKVTEKGKDVELRCDPISGHTALYWYRQSLGQGLEFLIYFQGNSAPDKSGLPSDRFSAERTGGSVSTLTIQRTQQEDSAVYLCASSFLAGAHTDTQYFGPGTRLTVL.

This chain connects TRBV9 to TRBJ2-3, with 7 bases fitting TRBD2. The V gene's germline CDR1 is SGDLS and CDR2 YYNGEE. The CDR3 covers 15 residues. Trimming took 4 bases from V and 3 from J; bases not matched to a gene: 8. This chain's CDR3 is CASSPTGDYTDTQYF. Written as DNA, the CDR3 is TGTGCCAGCAGCCCTACGGGGGACTATACAGATACGCAGTATTTT.

The rearrangement links TRBV3-1 (or the pseudogene TRBV3-2) to TRBJ2-7; the match to TRBD2 covers 10 bases. The CDR3 consists of 17 residues. Trimming cost V 0 bases and J 5 bases; bases outside gene matches: 10. Germline V gene sequence: CDR1 LGHDT, CDR2 YNNKEL (reference sequence). The CDR3 loop reads CASSQDVWTSGSHEQYF. The CDR3 DNA reads as TGTGCCAGCAGCCAAGATGTTTGGACTAGCGGTTCCCACGAGCAGTACTTC.

This chain joins TRBV6-2 or TRBV6-3 and TRBJ2-3; D call uncertain. Trimming stripped 5 bases from V and 4 bases from J, with 4 bases between. There are 11 residues in the CDR3. Per the germline V gene, CDR1 is MNHEY and CDR2 is SVGEGT. CDR3 in amino acids: CASSQSDTQYF. DNA for the CDR3: TGTGCCAGCAGTCAATCAGATACGCAGTATTTT.

The rearrangement joins TRBV27 to TRBJ1-2, with unresolved D. V lost 6 bases, J lost 7 bases, and 15 bases lay in between. Germline V gene data show CDR1 as MNHEY and CDR2 as SMNVEV (reference sequence). The CDR3 length is 13 residues. The CDR3 loop is CASSPGTNGGYTF. CDR3 in DNA: TGTGCCAGCAGCCCAGGAACAAACGGTGGCTACACCTTC.

In nucleotides, the CDR3 is TGTGCCAGCAGTCCGGACAGGATAATGAACACTGAAGCTTTCTTT. Amino acid sequence: CASSPDRIMNTEAFF. The rearrangement uses TRBV27 and TRBJ1-1; 7 nucleotides line up with TRBD1. The trim removed 5 bases at V and 0 bases at J, leaving 6 bases unmatched. Germline CDR1 reads MNHEY; CDR2 reads SMNVEV (reference sequence). The CDR3 has 15 amino acids.

The V call is TRBV7-3, the J call TRBJ2-1; 8 bases fit TRBD1. The CDR3 contains 19 residues. The germline V gene encodes CDR1 SGHTA and CDR2 FQGTGA. With V trimmed by 3 bases and J by 1 base, 14 bases remained unmatched. The CDR3 DNA reads TGTGCCAGCAGCTTTCAGGCCCAGGGGGCTCGGGGTTCCTACAATGAGCAGTTCTTC. This sequence encodes CASSFQAQGARGSYNEQFF.

The chain has TRBV4-2 and TRBJ2-6, with 7 positions matching TRBD1. Trimming cost V 4 bases and J 0 bases; bases outside gene matches: 6. Germline CDR1 is LGHNA and CDR2 is YNFKEQ. The CDR3 sequence is 17 residues long. The chain's CDR3 is CASSLPGTDSGANVLTF. The CDR3 coding sequence is TGTGCCAGCAGCCTCCCCGGGACAGACTCTGGGGCCAACGTCCTGACTTTC.

The rearrangement joins TRBV19 to TRBJ2-3, with TRBD2 matching over 9 bases. There are 16 residues in the CDR3. Per germline, CDR1 LNHDA and CDR2 SQIVND (reference sequence). J was trimmed by 2 bases and V by 1 base; bases with no gene match: 4. In nucleotides, the CDR3 is TGTGCCAGTAGTATAGGACTAGCGGATTACACAGATACGCAGTATTTT. Encoded protein: CASSIGLADYTDTQYF. Full variable domain (rest looked up from reference TRBV19 and TRBJ2-3): DGGITQSPKYLFRKEGQNVTLSCEQNLNHDAMYWYRQDPGQGLRLIYYSQIVNDFQKGDIAEGYSVSREKKESFPLTVTSAQKNPTAFYLCASSIGLADYTDTQYFGPGTRLTVL.

The DNA of the CDR3 is TGTGCCAGTAGTATCGCTAGCGGGGGGGCCTACACCGGGGAGCTGTTTTTT. Translating gives CASSIASGGAYTGELFF. The chain employs TRBV19 and TRBJ2-2; 12 bases are a match to TRBD2. The CDR3 has 17 residues. With V trimmed by 3 bases and J by 3 bases, 5 bases remained unmatched. The germline V gene encodes CDR1 LNHDA and CDR2 SQIVND (reference sequence).

The chain has TRBV4-2 and TRBJ2-7; tentatively, D is TRBD1 (7 bases). Trimming cost V 0 bases and J 1 base, with 19 bases left between them. Germline V gives CDR1 LGHNA, CDR2 YNFKEQ. The CDR3 extends over 18 amino acids. CDR3 loop: CASSQEVGGTEDSYEQYF. The CDR3 nucleotides read TGTGCCAGCAGCCAAGAAGTAGGCGGGACAGAGGATTCCTACGAGCAGTACTTC.

The chain couples TRBV6-5 to TRBJ2-7; D is perhaps TRBD1 (6 bases). This CDR3 has 13 amino acids. Germline CDR1 MNHEY, CDR2 SVGAGI. Between the trimmed V and J ends, which lost 6 bases and 0 bases, there was a span of 9 bases. CDR3 in amino acids: CASSSGDSYEQYF. DNA of the CDR3: TGTGCCAGCAGCTCAGGGGACTCCTACGAGCAGTACTTC.